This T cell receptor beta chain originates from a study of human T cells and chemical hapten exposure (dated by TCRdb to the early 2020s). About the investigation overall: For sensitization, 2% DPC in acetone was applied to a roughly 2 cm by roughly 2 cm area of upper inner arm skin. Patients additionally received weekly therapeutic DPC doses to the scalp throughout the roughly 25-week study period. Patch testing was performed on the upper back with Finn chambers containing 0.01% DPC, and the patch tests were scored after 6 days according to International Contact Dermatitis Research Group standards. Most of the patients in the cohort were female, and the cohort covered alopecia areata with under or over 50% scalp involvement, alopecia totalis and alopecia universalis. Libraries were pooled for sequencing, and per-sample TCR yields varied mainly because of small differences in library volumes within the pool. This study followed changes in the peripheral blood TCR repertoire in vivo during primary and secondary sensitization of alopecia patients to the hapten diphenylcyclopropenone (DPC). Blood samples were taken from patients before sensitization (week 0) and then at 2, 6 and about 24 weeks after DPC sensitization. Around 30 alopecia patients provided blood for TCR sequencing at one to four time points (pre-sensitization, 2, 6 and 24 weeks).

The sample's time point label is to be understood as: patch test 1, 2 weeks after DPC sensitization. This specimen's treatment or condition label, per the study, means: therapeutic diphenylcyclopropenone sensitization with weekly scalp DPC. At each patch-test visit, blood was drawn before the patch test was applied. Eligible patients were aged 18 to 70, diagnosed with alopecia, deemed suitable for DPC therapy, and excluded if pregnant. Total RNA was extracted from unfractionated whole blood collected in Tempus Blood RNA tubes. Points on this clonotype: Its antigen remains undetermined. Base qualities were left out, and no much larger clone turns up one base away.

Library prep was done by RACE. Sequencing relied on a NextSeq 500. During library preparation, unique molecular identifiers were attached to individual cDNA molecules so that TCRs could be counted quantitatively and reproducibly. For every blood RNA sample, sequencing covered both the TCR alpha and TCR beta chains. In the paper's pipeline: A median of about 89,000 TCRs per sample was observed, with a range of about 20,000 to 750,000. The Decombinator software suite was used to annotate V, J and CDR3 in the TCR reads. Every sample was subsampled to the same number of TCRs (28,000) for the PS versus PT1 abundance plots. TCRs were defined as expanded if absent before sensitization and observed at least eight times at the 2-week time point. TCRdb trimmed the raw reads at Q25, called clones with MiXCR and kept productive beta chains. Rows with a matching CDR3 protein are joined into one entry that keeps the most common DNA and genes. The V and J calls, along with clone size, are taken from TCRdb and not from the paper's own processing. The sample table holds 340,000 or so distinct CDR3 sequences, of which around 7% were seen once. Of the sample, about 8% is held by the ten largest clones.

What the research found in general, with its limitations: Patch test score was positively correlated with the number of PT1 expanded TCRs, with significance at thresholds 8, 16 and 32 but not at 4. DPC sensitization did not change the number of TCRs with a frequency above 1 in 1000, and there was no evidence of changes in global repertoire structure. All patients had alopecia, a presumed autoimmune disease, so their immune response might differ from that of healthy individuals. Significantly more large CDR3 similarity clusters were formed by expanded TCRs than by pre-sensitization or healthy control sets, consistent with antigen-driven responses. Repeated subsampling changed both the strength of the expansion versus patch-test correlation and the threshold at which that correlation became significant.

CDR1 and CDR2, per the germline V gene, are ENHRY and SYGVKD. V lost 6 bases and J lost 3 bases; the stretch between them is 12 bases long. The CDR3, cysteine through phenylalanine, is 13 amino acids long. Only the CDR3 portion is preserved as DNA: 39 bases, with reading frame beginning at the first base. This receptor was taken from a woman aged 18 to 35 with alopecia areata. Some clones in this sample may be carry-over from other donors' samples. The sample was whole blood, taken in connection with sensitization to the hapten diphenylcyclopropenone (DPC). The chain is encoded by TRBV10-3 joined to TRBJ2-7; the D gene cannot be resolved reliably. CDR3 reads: CAIRASLGYEQYF. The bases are TGTGCCATCAGGGCTTCCCTCGGCTACGAGCAGTACTTC.